These 18 T cell receptor beta chains share one sample of origin, sequenced in a study of T cells after yellow fever vaccination. TCRdb processed the 5' RACE reads anew with MiXCR; each CDR3 protein has one entry. The sample records about 29,000 distinct CDR3 sequences, more than 5% being singletons. The sequencing used CD8+ T cells sorted from PBMCs, collected 10 days after the yellow fever booster vaccination. Every receptor here comes from a young man who received the YFV17D yellow fever vaccine.

This clonotype has a count of ten or more. The chain couples TRBV12-3 or TRBV12-4 to TRBJ2-2; tentatively, D is TRBD1 (6 bases). V lost 2 bases to trimming and J lost 6 bases, with 10 bases between them. The CDR3 length is 14 residues. DNA of the CDR3: TGTGCCAGCAGTTTAACAGGGTTCGCCGGGGAGCTGTTTTTT. Its translation is CASSLTGFAGELFF.

This clonotype was seen repeatedly, ten times or more. In DNA form, the CDR3 reads TGCGCCAGCTCGAACGCGCACGAGCAGTACTTC. Translating gives CASSNAHEQYF. The chain links TRBV5-1 to TRBJ2-7; D remains unclear. Trimming took 7 bases from V and 5 from J, leaving 10 bases between them. CDR3 length equals 11 residues. Germline values: CDR1 SGHRS, CDR2 YFSETQ.

This clonotype was seen many times. The chain is built from TRBV11-2 and TRBJ2-5, with D possibly TRBD1 on 6 matching bases. Germline values: CDR1 SGHAT, CDR2 FQNNGV. V lost 5 bases, J lost 5 bases, and 12 bases lay in between. CDR3 length: 13 residues. CDR3 loop: CASSTQGWETQYF. As DNA, the CDR3 is TGTGCCAGCAGCACACAGGGCTGGGAGACCCAGTACTTC.

This clonotype was detected ten times or more. This chain links TRBV27 with TRBJ2-7; possibly TRBD2 for D (6 bases). V was clipped by 2 bases and J by 4 bases, with 9 bases between them. The CDR3 covers 13 residues. CDR1 and CDR2 (germline): MNHEY, SMNVEV (reference sequence). The CDR3 loop is CASSLGAGYEQYF. The CDR3 DNA reads as TGTGCCAGCAGTTTAGGGGCGGGGTACGAGCAGTACTTC.

This clonotype was recorded at least ten times. The rearrangement joins TRBV14 to TRBJ2-3, with 8 nucleotides matching TRBD1. Trimming cost V 0 bases and J 5 bases; bases outside gene matches: 13. This CDR3 spans 18 amino acids. Germline values: CDR1 SGHDN, CDR2 FVKESK. As DNA, the CDR3 is TGTGCCAGCAGCCAAGATTTTGTAGGACAGGGTTATGAAGATACGCAGTATTTT. Translating gives CASSQDFVGQGYEDTQYF.

This clonotype was observed at least ten times. The V gene is TRBV29-1, the J gene TRBJ2-1; D call uncertain. Trimming removed 0 bases from V and 0 bases from J, with 3 bases in between. Germline loops: CDR1 SQVTM, CDR2 ANQGSEA. The CDR3 has 13 residues. The CDR3: CSVEESSYNEQFF. CDR3 in DNA: TGCAGCGTTGAAGAGAGCTCCTACAATGAGCAGTTCTTC.

This clonotype occurred many times. The CDR3 nucleotides read TGTGCCAGCAGCCCAGAGGGTAGGGGCGGAATTTTACAGCCCCAGCATTTT. Protein: CASSPEGRGGILQPQHF. The chain links TRBV7-9 to TRBJ1-5; D possibly corresponds to TRBD1 (5 bases). Germline CDR1 SEHNR, CDR2 FQNEAQ (reference sequence). The CDR3 consists of 17 residues. V was shortened by 5 bases and J by 7 bases, with 24 bases between the two germline ends.

The table lists this clonotype with many counts. The chain recombines TRBV5-1 with TRBJ2-4; 8 nucleotides agree with TRBD2. CDR3 length: 15 amino acids. Germline-derived CDR1 and CDR2 are SGHRS and YFSETQ. V lost 7 bases, J lost 0 bases, and 6 bases stayed unmatched. The CDR3 DNA reads as TGCGCCAGCCCACCGGGGGGGCTAGCCAAAAACATTCAGTACTTC. Translated: CASPPGGLAKNIQYF.

This clonotype turned up a few times. The genes are TRBV11-1 and TRBJ2-4; the D is unclear. The CDR3 covers 16 residues. CDR1 is SGHAT and CDR2 is FQDESV in the germline V gene (reference sequence). The V end was cut by 8 bases, the J end by 0 bases, with 17 bases between. CDR3: CASSSLPNLAKNIQYF. CDR3 coding DNA: TGTGCCAGCTCGAGTTTACCGAATCTAGCCAAAAACATTCAGTACTTC.

In the case of this clonotype: One base away lies a much larger clone, so this may be a sequencing read error. This sequence joins TRBV6-1 and TRBJ2-1, with 9 nucleotides matching TRBD2. This CDR3 spans 17 amino acids. Germline V gives CDR1 MNHNS, CDR2 SASEGT. The chain's CDR3 is CANSEAATSGEYNEQFF. The CDR3 nucleotides read TGTGCCAACAGTGAAGCGGCGACTAGCGGAGAGTACAATGAGCAGTTCTTC.

This clonotype was detected many times. This chain's CDR3 is CASQIGRANYGYTF. The CDR3 DNA follows: TGTGCCAGTCAGATCGGACGGGCTAACTATGGCTACACCTTC. The rearrangement uses TRBV19 and TRBJ1-2; D is undetermined. The germline V gene encodes CDR1 LNHDA and CDR2 SQIVND (reference sequence). The CDR3 loop spans 14 amino acids. V was shortened by 8 bases and J by 0 bases, with 13 bases between the two germline ends.

This clonotype was found many times. The CDR3 protein is CASSIGRTETYEQYF. Written as DNA, the CDR3 is TGTGCCAGTAGTATAGGAAGGACAGAGACCTACGAGCAGTACTTC. The chain is built from TRBV19 and TRBJ2-7, with D tentatively TRBD1 (6 bases). CDR1 and CDR2 from the germline V gene are LNHDA and SQIVND (reference sequence). The V end was cut by 1 base, the J end by 2 bases, with 12 bases between. CDR3 length: 15 amino acids.

This clonotype was detected ten times or more. For the CDR3, the DNA is TGCAGTCCCTACGGATCTAGCACAGATACGCAGTATTTT. Encoded protein: CSPYGSSTDTQYF. The chain has TRBV20-1 and TRBJ2-3; D uncertain. This CDR3 region has 13 residues. CDR1 is DFQATT, CDR2 SNEGSKA, per germline (reference sequence). V lost 8 bases to trimming and J lost 0 bases, with 12 bases between them.

This clonotype has at least ten counts. The chain is built from TRBV20-1 and TRBJ2-1, with TRBD2 identical over 14 bases. CDR3 length equals 20 residues. The ends lost 0 bases at V and 0 bases at J; junction bases unmatched: 10. Germline V gives CDR1 DFQATT, CDR2 SNEGSKA (reference sequence). This chain's CDR3 is CSARDVGLAGDPHSYNEQFF. The CDR3 DNA reads TGCAGTGCTAGAGATGTGGGACTAGCGGGAGACCCTCACTCCTACAATGAGCAGTTCTTC.

This clonotype was detected many times. J is TRBJ2-1 and V is TRBV7-9; D might be TRBD2 (5 bases). Looked up from germline, CDR1 is SEHNR and CDR2 is FQNEAQ (reference sequence). CDR3 length: 12 amino acids. Trimming pared 4 bases from V and 12 bases from J, leaving 13 bases between. The CDR3 region has the DNA TGTGCCAGCAGCTCTGACCCGGGGAGGCAGTTCTTC. This gives the protein CASSSDPGRQFF. Full variable domain (outside the CDR3, taken from reference TRBV7-9 and TRBJ2-1): DTGVSQNPRHKITKRGQNVTFRCDPISEHNRLYWYRQTLGQGPEFLTYFQNEAQLEKSRLLSDRFSAERPKGSFSTLEIQRTEQGDSAMYLCASSSDPGRQFFGPGTRLTVL.

This clonotype was counted ten times or more. This chain connects TRBV24-1 to TRBJ2-5; D is possibly TRBD2 (6 bases). V was trimmed by 3 bases and J by 5 bases, leaving 9 bases between them. CDR3 length: 13 residues. CDR1 and CDR2 (germline): KGHDR, SFDVKD. The CDR3 is CATSDPGRETQYF. The CDR3 coding sequence is TGTGCCACCAGTGATCCAGGGAGGGAGACCCAGTACTTC.

The table lists this clonotype with many counts. V gene TRBV28 combines with J gene TRBJ2-1; D may be TRBD2 (5 bases). V lost 6 bases, J lost 1 base, and 10 bases lay in between. This CDR3 has 14 amino acids. Germline V gene lookup returns CDR1 MDHEN and CDR2 SYDVKM. CDR3 bases: TGTGCCAGCAGGCCTCCGGGATCCTACAATGAGCAGTTCTTC. Protein product: CASRPPGSYNEQFF. The full variable domain, its missing parts supplied by reference TRBV28 and TRBJ2-1, is DVKVTQSSRYLVKRTGEKVFLECVQDMDHENMFWYRQDPGLGLRLIYFSYDVKMKEKGDIPEGYSVSREKKERFSLILESASTNQTSMYLCASRPPGSYNEQFFGPGTRLTVL.

In this sample, this clonotype turned up many times. The rearrangement joins TRBV5-1 to TRBJ2-5; D is perhaps TRBD2 (5 bases). The V end lost 2 bases, the J end lost 5 bases, and 10 bases lay between the germline ends. Germline CDR1 SGHRS, CDR2 YFSETQ. The length of the CDR3 is 13 residues. The CDR3 DNA follows: TGCGCCAGCAGCTTAAGCGGTGTCGAGACCCAGTACTTC. This sequence encodes CASSLSGVETQYF.